Presented here are 14 T cell receptor beta chains from one specimen sequenced in a study of technical replicates of blood from several donors. TCRdb's table, derived via immunoSEQ multiplex PCR, lists solely in-frame clones and lacks some. Of 65,000 to 70,000 clones in the sample, over 75% were seen once. The sample consisted of PBMCs. Receptors originate from a human donor in good health. Some clones in this sample may be carry-over from other donors' samples.

The rearrangement joins TRBV19 to TRBJ2-2; 11 bases are a match to TRBD2. The CDR3 length is 16 residues. Losses at the gene ends were 3 bases for V and 4 bases for J; bases not matched to a gene: 4. Per the germline V gene, CDR1 is LNHDA and CDR2 is SQIVND (reference sequence). The CDR3 DNA is TGTGCCAGTAGTATCGGACTAGCGGGCTCCACCGGGGAGCTGTTTTTT. Encoded protein: CASSIGLAGSTGELFF.

CDR3 loop: CAISENLGHTIYF. Here the CDR3 DNA reads TGTGCCATCAGTGAGAATCTGGGCCACACCATATATTTT. This chain links TRBV10-3 with TRBJ1-3; D is undetermined. Germline-derived CDR1 and CDR2 are ENHRY and SYGVKD. With 2 bases removed from V and 8 bases from J, the gap between germline ends came to 10 bases. The CDR3 spans 13 residues.

As DNA, the CDR3 is TGTGCCAGCAGCTCCCCTGGACTAGCCCGCTCCTACGAGCAGTACTTC. Its protein product is CASSSPGLARSYEQYF. The V and J genes are TRBV7-2 and TRBJ2-7, with TRBD2 matching 8 bases. Germline V lookup: CDR1 SGHTA, CDR2 FQGNSA. There are 16 residues in the CDR3. With V trimmed by 4 bases and J by 0 bases, 8 bases remained unmatched.

The rearrangement links TRBV18 to TRBJ1-1; no clear D. V gave up 6 bases and J gave up 5 bases, with 31 bases separating them. The CDR3 loop spans 19 amino acids. The germline gives CDR1 KGHSH, CDR2 LQKENI. The CDR3 DNA reads TGTGCCAGCTCCGGAGGCGGGAGTCCGACGCATTTTTCTGTGACTGAAGCTTTCTTT. Translating it yields CASSGGGSPTHFSVTEAFF. The whole variable domain, remainder taken from reference TRBV18 and TRBJ1-1, is NAGVMQNPRHLVRRRGQEARLRCSPMKGHSHVYWYRQLPEEGLKFMVYLQKENIIDESGMPKERFSAEFPKEGPSILRIQQVVRGDSAAYFCASSGGGSPTHFSVTEAFFGQGTRLTVV.

The chain couples TRBV11-2 to TRBJ2-7; 7 nucleotides agree with TRBD2. Trimming removed 5 bases from V and 4 bases from J; junction bases left unmatched: 8. CDR1 and CDR2 from the germline V gene are SGHAT and FQNNGV. The CDR3 consists of 14 residues. CDR3 nucleotides: TGTGCCAGCAGCCTCTCTGGGGGAGGGTACGAGCAGTACTTC. Protein sequence: CASSLSGGGYEQYF.

The genes are TRBV10-3 and TRBJ2-5; D is possibly TRBD1 (6 bases). CDR3 length: 14 amino acids. V lost 10 bases to trimming and J lost 1 base, with 16 bases between them. Germline values: CDR1 ENHRY, CDR2 SYGVKD. The CDR3 here is CATGTWGFQETQYF. The CDR3, as DNA: TGTGCCACAGGGACATGGGGTTTCCAAGAGACCCAGTACTTC.

A note on this clone: An end of the junction differs from the germline gene, which may be a read error. This rearrangement joins TRBV7-9 to TRBJ1-2, with D possibly being TRBD1 (5 bases). The CDR3 is 15 amino acids. Germline V gene sequence: CDR1 SEHNR, CDR2 FQNEAQ (reference sequence). DNA for the CDR3: TGTGCCGGCAGCTCAGAGAAGACAGCTTCTTATGGCTACACCTTC. Residues: CAGSSEKTASYGYTF.

This chain joins TRBV11-1 and TRBJ2-7; possible D gene TRBD2, 5 bases. Germline CDR1 reads SGHAT; CDR2 reads FQDESV (reference sequence). The CDR3 has 14 amino acids. V lost 1 base and J 4 bases, leaving 11 bases between the germline ends. The CDR3 nucleotides read TGTGCCAGCAGCTTAGTTTATGAGGGTTACGAGCAGTACTTC. Protein product: CASSLVYEGYEQYF.

The chain recombines TRBV11-3 with TRBJ2-2; D possibly corresponds to TRBD2 (7 bases). With 5 bases removed from V and 6 bases from J, the gap between germline ends came to 16 bases. Germline-derived CDR1 and CDR2 are SGHNT and YENEEA. The CDR3 extends over 15 amino acids. The CDR3 spells CASSPGAGDAGELFF. The CDR3 nucleotides read TGTGCCAGCAGCCCGGGGGCGGGGGACGCCGGGGAGCTGTTTTTT.

This chain connects TRBV6-1 to TRBJ1-1; 7 bases align to TRBD1. CDR3 length: 12 residues. CDR1 and CDR2 from the germline V gene are MNHNS and SASEGT. V shed 6 bases and J 4 bases; nucleotides not matched to a gene: 2. The CDR3 DNA follows: TGTGCCAGCAGAACAGGGGCCACTGAAGCTTTCTTT. It is translated as CASRTGATEAFF.

This chain links TRBV30 with TRBJ2-7; 9 nucleotides agree with TRBD2. The CDR3 extends over 12 amino acids. The germline V gene has CDR1 GTSNPN and CDR2 SVGIG (reference sequence). J gave up 2 bases and V 8 bases, and 4 bases lay outside the gene matches. CDR3 sequence reads: CAASSGAYEQYF. CDR3 sequence (DNA): TGTGCCGCCTCTAGCGGGGCCTACGAGCAGTACTTC.

Comment on this clone: A read error may produce the germline difference seen at one junction end. CDR3 DNA: TGTGCCAGTACCCCCGGGGGGACAGGGCCTTTC. Amino acid sequence: CASTPGGTGPF. The chain combines TRBV19 with TRBJ2-7, with 9 nucleotides matching TRBD1. Germline-derived CDR1 and CDR2 are LNHDA and SQIVND (reference sequence). The CDR3 extends over 11 amino acids.

This chain uses TRBV5-1 with TRBJ2-1, with 7 bases that match TRBD1. Trimming took 4 bases from V and 1 from J; bases not matched to a gene: 5. Germline CDR1 and CDR2: SGHRS and YFSETQ. The CDR3 loop spans 15 amino acids. CDR3 loop: CASSVSGQSYNEQFF. CDR3 sequence (DNA): TGCGCCAGCAGCGTTTCGGGACAGTCCTACAATGAGCAGTTCTTC.

This chain connects TRBV4-2 to TRBJ1-4, with a weak D call TRBD1 (5 bases). V lost 2 bases, J lost 8 bases, and 15 bases lay in between. The length of the CDR3 is 15 residues. Germline-derived CDR1 and CDR2 are LGHNA and YNFKEQ. The CDR3 spells CASSQPQVGNEKLFF. For the CDR3, the DNA is TGTGCCAGCAGCCAACCACAGGTCGGCAACGAAAAACTGTTTTTT.